This T cell receptor (beta chain) was recovered during a study of cytomegalovirus exposure and HLA in healthy donors. Study details: It was reported in a later analysis that the same platform had been used for the 110 or so validation repertoires as for the 666 first-cohort repertoires. Findings of the study overall: For most TCR sequences rarity was the rule, although some public TCRs occurred in many donors.

Assay used: immunoSEQ multiplex PCR; TCRdb lists only in-frame clones, some missing. The sample shows about 56,000 clones, approximately 94% of them seen only once. Regarding this clone: Its antigen remains unknown.

Germline CDR1 and CDR2: ENHRY and SYGVKD. Trimming cost V 10 bases and J 4 bases; bases outside gene matches: 7. The CDR3 length is 13 residues. The chain carries TRBV10-3 and TRBJ2-7; 10 bases align to TRBD2. Specimen: PBMCs. The sequence was obtained from a man younger than 35 in good health and CMV-seronegative. Here the CDR3 DNA reads TGTGCCACCGGGTGGACTAGCGGATACGAGCAGTACTTC. It codes for CATGWTSGYEQYF.